A single sample is the source of the 13 T cell receptor beta chains below, sequenced in a study of T cell responses to AZD1222 COVID-19 vaccine. Sequencing was performed with immunoSEQ multiplex PCR; in TCRdb, only in-frame clones are kept and a portion is missing. This sample has roughly 120,000 clones, with roughly 86% found just once. The material sequenced was peripheral blood, taken 28 days after the second AZD1222 dose. The source of these receptors is an adult who received the AZD1222 COVID-19 vaccine.

The V gene is TRBV12-3 or TRBV12-4, the J gene TRBJ1-4, with D hard to call. V shed 1 base and J shed 5 bases, with 2 bases lying between them. CDR3 length: 12 residues. The CDR3 DNA reads as TGTGCCAGCAGTTTAGTGAATGAAAAACTGTTTTTT. Amino acid sequence: CASSLVNEKLFF.

This clone came up a few times. The chain combines TRBV4-1 with TRBJ1-5, with D tentatively TRBD1 (6 bases). Per the germline V gene, CDR1 is MGHRA and CDR2 is YSYEKL. Trimming stripped 1 base from V and 7 bases from J, with 17 bases between. The CDR3 extends over 16 amino acids. The CDR3 reads CASSQVPFRGPQPQHF. CDR3 nucleotides: TGCGCCAGCAGCCAAGTGCCATTCAGGGGACCGCAGCCCCAGCATTTT.

Remarks on this clone: Distinct nucleotide sequences in the sample also encode this CDR3. V is TRBV12-3 or TRBV12-4 and J is TRBJ1-1; D remains ambiguous. This CDR3 is 12 amino acids long. V dropped 0 bases and J dropped 1 base, with 0 bases sitting between them. The CDR3 sequence is CASSLANTEAFF. The CDR3 DNA reads as TGTGCCAGCAGTTTAGCGAACACTGAAGCTTTCTTT.

The chain carries TRBV5-8 and TRBJ1-5; possible D gene TRBD1, 5 bases. CDR3 length: 13 amino acids. Germline lookup yields CDR1 SGHTS and CDR2 YDEGEE. The germline V and J ends were trimmed by 0 bases and 4 bases, with 5 bases remaining between them. This CDR3 reads CASSLGQNQPQHF. CDR3 DNA: TGTGCCAGCAGCTTGGGACAGAATCAGCCCCAGCATTTT.

This chain uses TRBV19 with TRBJ1-2; TRBD1 matches at 7 bases. From germline, CDR1 is LNHDA and CDR2 SQIVND (reference sequence). V lost 6 bases and J lost 4; bases outside the gene matches: 11. The CDR3 consists of 15 residues. CDR3 sequence (DNA): TGTGCCAGTAGCCTTCAGGGGGGACCGATCTATGGCTACACCTTC. This encodes CASSLQGGPIYGYTF. Full variable domain (outside the CDR3, taken from reference TRBV19 and TRBJ1-2): DGGITQSPKYLFRKEGQNVTLSCEQNLNHDAMYWYRQDPGQGLRLIYYSQIVNDFQKGDIAEGYSVSREKKESFPLTVTSAQKNPTAFYLCASSLQGGPIYGYTFGSGTRLTVV.

The V gene is TRBV27, the J gene TRBJ1-1, with a possible D match to TRBD1 (5 bases). The CDR3 loop spans 14 amino acids. Trimming left V 8 bases short and J 4 bases short, with 17 bases between. CDR1 is MNHEY and CDR2 is SMNVEV in the germline V gene (reference sequence). The CDR3 DNA follows: TGTGCCAGCTATCCCGGGGCAGTGGGCACTGAAGCTTTCTTT. It specifies CASYPGAVGTEAFF.

The chain is built from TRBV7-6 and TRBJ2-7; 9 bases line up with TRBD1. V was pared by 4 bases and J by 3 bases, with 16 bases of the junction left unmatched. The CDR3 loop spans 18 amino acids. Germline values: CDR1 SGHVS, CDR2 FNYEAQ. In nucleotides, the CDR3 is TGTGCCAGCAGCTCGGGAATTTTACAGGGGGCAACGGACTACGAGCAGTACTTC. Translated: CASSSGILQGATDYEQYF.

This clone occurred a few times. V is TRBV6-5 and J is TRBJ1-5, with D maybe TRBD1 (5 bases). Trimming left V 4 bases short and J 4 bases short, with 11 bases between. CDR1 and CDR2 from the germline V gene are MNHEY and SVGAGI. The CDR3 contains 14 residues. The CDR3 DNA follows: TGTGCCAGCAGTTTGAGTGGGGGTAATCAGCCCCAGCATTTT. Translating it yields CASSLSGGNQPQHF.

The chain links TRBV6-5 to TRBJ1-3, with a weak D call TRBD1 (6 bases). V was clipped by 8 bases and J by 4 bases, with 15 bases between them. CDR1 and CDR2 from the germline V gene are MNHEY and SVGAGI. The length of the CDR3 is 14 residues. CDR3 in DNA: TGTGCCAGCCTCTCAGGGGTGGGAGGAAACACCATATATTTT. Translated, it gives CASLSGVGGNTIYF.

The CDR3 nucleotides read TGTGCCAGCAGCAAACAGGGGCTAGGGGCGCCCCAGCATTTT. This codes for CASSKQGLGAPQHF. V and J are TRBV2 and TRBJ1-5; 7 bases are a match to TRBD1. The CDR3 extends over 14 amino acids. V was pared by 6 bases and J by 9 bases, with 11 bases of the junction left unmatched. The germline CDR1 and CDR2 sequences are SNHLY and FYNNEI.

This clone showed up just a few times. This chain links TRBV19 with TRBJ1-5; D uncertain. Trimming left V 3 bases short and J 3 bases short, with 12 bases between. Germline V gene data show CDR1 as LNHDA and CDR2 as SQIVND (reference sequence). The CDR3 is 15 amino acids. The CDR3 coding sequence is TGTGCCAGTAGTATCCGCCGGGCCACCAATCAGCCCCAGCATTTT. Its translation: CASSIRRATNQPQHF.

J is TRBJ1-3 and V is TRBV30; D unclear. The CDR3 covers 14 residues. CDR1 and CDR2 (germline): GTSNPN, SVGIG (reference sequence). V shed 0 bases and J shed 4 bases, with 10 bases lying between them. CDR3: CAWSVPLWGNTIYF. The CDR3 DNA is TGTGCCTGGAGTGTCCCCCTTTGGGGAAACACCATATATTTT.

The J gene is TRBJ1-1, the V gene TRBV2, with 8 bases matching TRBD1. In germline, CDR1 is SNHLY, CDR2 FYNNEI. Unmatched junction bases numbered 8, after V lost 7 bases and J lost 1 base. The CDR3 extends over 15 amino acids. The CDR3: CASKPQGVSNTEAFF. The CDR3 DNA follows: TGTGCCAGCAAACCACAGGGGGTCTCGAACACTGAAGCTTTCTTT.